These 20 T cell receptor beta chains share one sample of origin, sequenced in a study of TET2 disruption in CD19-targeted CAR T cells. For these receptors, no antigen is known. Described treatment: autologous CTL019 cells: CD19 CAR with 4-1BB and CD3 zeta domains. The data were produced by immunoSEQ multiplex PCR, yet TCRdb's version contains in-frame clones alone and is incomplete. Its table lists around 30,000 clones. Here the sequenced sample was CD8- CAR+ T cells sorted from cultured blood T cells, taken for CD19 CAR T cell therapy. Subset described: CD8-negative CAR-positive T cells from the infusion product. Source of these receptors: a man aged 65-85 years with chronic lymphocytic leukemia.

Note on this clone: The DNA ends 3 residues before the CDR3 does, and the rest of the CDR3 is filled in from the germline J gene. The chain couples TRBV20-1 to TRBJ1-6, with D perhaps TRBD1 (6 bases). Germline V gives CDR1 DFQATT, CDR2 SNEGSKA (reference sequence). This CDR3 spans 15 amino acids. The V end was cut by 0 bases, the J end by 9 bases, with 15 bases between. The DNA read from the CDR3 is TGCAGTGCTAGAGACCGGGGGGCTGGTATTTCACCC. Its protein is CSARDRGAGISP. The full CDR3 is CSARDRGAGISPLHF.

In the case of this clone: The read comes to an end 3 residues before the CDR3 does, leaving the germline J gene to fill in the end. Other DNA sequences in the sample encode the same CDR3. The chain joins TRBV5-1 to TRBJ1-2; 8 bases agree with TRBD1. Per the germline V gene, CDR1 is SGHRS and CDR2 is YFSETQ. CDR3 length equals 17 residues. CDR3 bases read: TGCGCCAGCAGCTTGTCGGCCCACCGCGGACAGGGTGAGGGT. This codes for CASSLSAHRGQGEG. The full CDR3 protein reads CASSLSAHRGQGEGYTF.

A note on this clone: The read ends 3 residues early relative to the CDR3; the germline J gene fills the gap. This chain links TRBV7-9 with TRBJ2-3; possible D gene TRBD2, 6 bases. The CDR3 extends over 14 amino acids. The germline V and J ends were trimmed by 4 bases and 6 bases, with 14 bases remaining between them. Germline-derived CDR1 and CDR2 are SEHNR and FQNEAQ (reference sequence). Incomplete CDR3 DNA: TGTGCCAGCAGCTCCGCCGGGGGTACGGATACG. Residues: CASSSAGGTDT. The entire CDR3 sequence reads CASSSAGGTDTQYF.

To note about this clone: The sequence runs out 3 residues before the end of the CDR3; the remainder is reconstructed from the germline J gene. J is TRBJ1-1 and V is TRBV20-1; D might be TRBD1 (6 bases). Trimming left V 2 bases short and J 1 base short, with 11 bases between. CDR3 size: 14 residues. Germline lookup yields CDR1 DFQATT and CDR2 SNEGSKA (reference sequence). Incomplete CDR3 DNA: TGCAGTGCTAGAAAGGGGGAACAGAACACTGAA. Translating it yields CSARKGEQNTE. Given in full, the CDR3 is CSARKGEQNTEAFF.

Details on this clone: The read ends 3 residues before the CDR3 terminus; that terminus is restored from the germline J gene. V is TRBV5-1 and J is TRBJ1-2; 8 nucleotides align to TRBD1. J gave up 6 bases and V 4 bases, and 8 bases lay outside the gene matches. The CDR3 consists of 14 residues. Germline CDR1 SGHRS, CDR2 YFSETQ. The CDR3: CASSTSPTGDGYTF. Incomplete CDR3 DNA: TGCGCCAGCAGCACAAGCCCGACAGGGGATGGC.

Worth noting for this clone: The read terminates 3 residues before the CDR3 end, so the remaining end is supplied by the germline J gene. The chain uses TRBV6-2 or TRBV6-3 and TRBJ1-5, with D hard to call. V shed 2 bases and J shed 5 bases, with 13 bases lying between them. This CDR3 comprises 15 residues. Germline CDR1 MNHEY, CDR2 SVGEGT. CDR3 bases read: TGTGCCAGCAGTTACGGGCCGAGGGCCGATCAGCCC. This gives the protein CASSYGPRADQP. The entire CDR3 reads CASSYGPRADQPQHF.

With respect to this clone: With the read ending 3 residues before the CDR3 end, the germline J gene is used to fill in that end. The genes are TRBV20-1 and TRBJ2-7; TRBD2 aligns across 8 bases. The CDR3 totals 14 residues. The V segment lost 0 bases and the J segment 6 bases; nucleotides outside the gene matches: 7. Germline V gives CDR1 DFQATT, CDR2 SNEGSKA (reference sequence). This CDR3 reads CSARDGGASAEQYF. Incomplete CDR3 DNA: TGCAGTGCTAGAGACGGGGGGGCCAGTGCCGAG.

Remarks on this clone: With the read ending 3 residues before the CDR3 end, the germline J gene is used to fill in that end. The rearrangement uses TRBV6-2 or TRBV6-3 and TRBJ1-2; 7 bases align to TRBD1. The CDR3 sequence is 13 residues long. The germline gives CDR1 MNHEY, CDR2 SVGEGT. The DNA read from the CDR3 is TGTGCCAGCATAGGGACAGCTCTTCGGGGC. Its translation is CASIGTALRG. The full CDR3 protein is CASIGTALRGYTF.

With regard to this clone: The read ends 3 residues early relative to the CDR3; the germline J gene fills the gap. The V gene is TRBV5-6, the J gene TRBJ1-5, with D tentatively TRBD1 (5 bases). The CDR3 has 12 residues. V lost 5 bases and J lost 5, with 8 bases in between. The germline CDR1 and CDR2 sequences are SGHDT and YYEEEE. The sequenced part of the CDR3 DNA is TGTGCCAGCAGTTTCAGGGATCAGCCC. As protein: CASSFRDQP. The CDR3 in its entirety is CASSFRDQPQHF.

As to this clone: The CDR3 end falls 3 residues outside the read, so it is completed with the germline J gene. The V call is TRBV10-3, the J call TRBJ1-2; no definite D call. CDR1 and CDR2 from the germline V gene are ENHRY and SYGVKD. CDR3 length equals 13 residues. This CDR3 is CAISLESTDTYTF. The sequenced part of the CDR3 DNA is TGTGCCATCAGCCTGGAGAGCACAGATACC.

For this clone: The DNA ends 3 residues before the CDR3 does, and the rest of the CDR3 is filled in from the germline J gene. Other DNA sequences in the sample encode the same CDR3. The rearrangement joins TRBV19 to TRBJ2-3; 10 bases line up with TRBD2. The ends lost 7 bases at V and 3 bases at J; junction bases unmatched: 4. Looked up from germline, CDR1 is LNHDA and CDR2 is SQIVND (reference sequence). The length of the CDR3 is 14 residues. The CDR3 DNA, read in part, is TGTGCCAGTACCCGGACTAGCGGTACAGATACG. Its protein product is CASTRTSGTDT. The complete CDR3 reads CASTRTSGTDTQYF.

Points on this clone: The CDR3 is cut off 3 residues early in the read; its end comes from the germline J gene. The genes are TRBV7-2 and TRBJ1-2, with D perhaps matching TRBD1 (6 bases). This CDR3 is 15 amino acids long. Germline CDR1 reads SGHTA; CDR2 reads FQGNSA. CDR3: CASSFLTGSTDTYTF. Partial CDR3 DNA: TGTGCCAGCAGCTTTTTGACAGGTAGCACAGATACC.

Comment on this clone: The read ends 3 residues early relative to the CDR3; the germline J gene fills the gap. The V call is TRBV7-6, the J call TRBJ2-5; a possible D gene is TRBD2 (6 bases). The CDR3 is made up of 15 amino acids. CDR1 is SGHVS and CDR2 is FNYEAQ in the germline V gene. The V end was cut by 5 bases, the J end by 5 bases, with 18 bases between. CDR3 DNA, as far as it was read: TGTGCCAGCAGCGGAGGGGCTATACGTAGGGAGACC. This encodes CASSGGAIRRET. The CDR3 in its entirety is CASSGGAIRRETQYF.

For this clone: The CDR3 extends 3 residues past the end of the read, so its final part is completed from the germline J gene. V and J are TRBV5-8 and TRBJ2-7; 10 nucleotides agree with TRBD1. The germline CDR1 and CDR2 sequences are SGHTS and YDEGEE. J was trimmed by 3 bases and V by 0 bases; bases with no gene match: 3. The CDR3 is 15 amino acids. The CDR3: CASSLGGQGFYEQYF. The sequenced CDR3 bases are TGTGCCAGCAGCTTGGGGGGACAGGGGTTCTACGAG.

Notes on this clone: The CDR3 end falls 3 residues outside the read, so it is completed with the germline J gene. This specimen includes other DNA sequences encoding the same CDR3. V is TRBV19 and J is TRBJ1-3; weak D call: TRBD1 (6 bases). Between the trimmed V and J ends, which lost 5 bases and 4 bases, there was a span of 12 bases. This CDR3 is built from 14 residues. The germline CDR1 and CDR2 sequences are LNHDA and SQIVND (reference sequence). The CDR3: CASSDAGTGNTIYF. The sequenced part of the CDR3 DNA is TGTGCCAGTAGTGACGCCGGGACAGGAAACACC.

A note on this clone: The DNA ends 3 residues before the CDR3 does, and the rest of the CDR3 is filled in from the germline J gene. The rearrangement uses TRBV20-1 and TRBJ1-2; maybe TRBD1 (5 bases). The V end lost 0 bases, the J end lost 4 bases, and 6 bases lay between the germline ends. The CDR3 is 12 amino acids. In germline, CDR1 is DFQATT, CDR2 SNEGSKA (reference sequence). CDR3 bases read: TGCAGTGCTAGAGACGGGGGCTATGGC. It yields the protein CSARDGGYG. The CDR3, in full, reads CSARDGGYGYTF.

For this clone: The read is 3 residues too short to cover the CDR3 end, so that end is filled in from the germline J gene. The rearrangement uses TRBV29-1 and TRBJ2-7; 10 nucleotides agree with TRBD1. The CDR3 has 14 residues. J was trimmed by 3 bases and V by 1 base; bases with no gene match: 3. Germline assignment: CDR1 SQVTM and CDR2 ANQGSEA. This chain's CDR3 is CSVEGTGGLYEQYF. The CDR3 DNA, read in part, is TGCAGCGTTGAAGGGACAGGGGGTCTCTACGAG.

Comments on this clone: From the germline J gene comes the end of the CDR3, since the read stops 3 residues before it. V and J are TRBV5-1 and TRBJ2-2; D is ambiguous. V was cut by 0 bases and J by 1 base, with 7 bases left in between. Germline V gene lookup returns CDR1 SGHRS and CDR2 YFSETQ. CDR3 size: 15 residues. CDR3 bases read: TGCGCCAGCAGCTTGGACAGAATGAACACCGGGGAG. This translates into CASSLDRMNTGE. The full CDR3 reads CASSLDRMNTGELFF.

Remarks on this clone: Read sequence stops 3 residues before the CDR3 end, and the germline J gene provides the missing end. The chain has TRBV11-2 and TRBJ1-2; tentative D call: TRBD1 (6 bases). There are 11 residues in the CDR3. Per germline, CDR1 SGHAT and CDR2 FQNNGV. CDR3 bases read: TGTGCCAGCGGGCGGGGGGGCGGC. Amino acids: CASGRGGG. The complete CDR3 reads CASGRGGGYTF.

A note on this clone: The read ends 3 residues before the CDR3 terminus; that terminus is restored from the germline J gene. The chain couples TRBV7-3 to TRBJ2-5; TRBD1 aligns across 8 bases. V lost 4 bases to trimming and J lost 3 bases; unmatched junction nucleotides: 7. Germline CDR1 SGHTA, CDR2 FQGTGA. The CDR3 runs 15 residues. This CDR3 reads CASSSGTGYKETQYF. The CDR3 bases that were read are TGTGCCAGCAGCTCCGGGACAGGATACAAAGAGACC.